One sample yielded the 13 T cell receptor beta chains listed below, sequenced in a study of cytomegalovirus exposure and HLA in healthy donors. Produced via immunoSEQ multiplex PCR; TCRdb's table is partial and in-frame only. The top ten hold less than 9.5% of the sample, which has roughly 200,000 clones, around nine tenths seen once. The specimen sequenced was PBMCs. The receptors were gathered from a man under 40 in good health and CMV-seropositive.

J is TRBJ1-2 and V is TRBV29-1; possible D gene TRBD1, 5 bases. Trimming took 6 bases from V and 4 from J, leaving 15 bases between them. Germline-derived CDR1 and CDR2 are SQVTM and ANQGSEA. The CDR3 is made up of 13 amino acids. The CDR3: CSVEPQGPYGYTF. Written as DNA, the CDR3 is TGCAGCGTCGAGCCCCAGGGACCCTATGGCTACACCTTC.

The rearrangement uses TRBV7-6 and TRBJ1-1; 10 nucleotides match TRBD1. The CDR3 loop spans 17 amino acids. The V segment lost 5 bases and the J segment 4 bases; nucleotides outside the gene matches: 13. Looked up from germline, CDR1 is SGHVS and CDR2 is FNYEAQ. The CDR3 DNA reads TGTGCCAGCAGCCGAACACTCCTGGGACAGGGGTCCACTGAAGCTTTCTTT. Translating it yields CASSRTLLGQGSTEAFF.

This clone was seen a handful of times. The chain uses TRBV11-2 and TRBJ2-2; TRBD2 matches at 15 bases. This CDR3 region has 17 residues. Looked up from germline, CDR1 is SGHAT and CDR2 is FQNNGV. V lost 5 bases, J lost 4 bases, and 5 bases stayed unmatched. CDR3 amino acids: CASSRTSGRASTGELFF. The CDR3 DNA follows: TGTGCCAGCAGCCGGACTAGCGGGAGGGCAAGCACCGGGGAGCTGTTTTTT. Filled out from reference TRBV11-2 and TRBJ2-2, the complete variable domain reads EAGVAQSPRYKIIEKRQSVAFWCNPISGHATLYWYQQILGQGPKLLIQFQNNGVVDDSQLPKDRFSAERLKGVDSTLKIQPAKLEDSAVYLCASSRTSGRASTGELFFGEGSRLTVL.

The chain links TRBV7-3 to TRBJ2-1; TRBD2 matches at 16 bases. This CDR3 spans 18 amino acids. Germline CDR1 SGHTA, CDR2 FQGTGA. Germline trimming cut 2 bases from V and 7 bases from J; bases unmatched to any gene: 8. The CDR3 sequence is CASSLPGLAGGSRNEQFF. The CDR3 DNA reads TGTGCCAGCAGCTTACCGGGACTAGCGGGAGGGTCACGGAATGAGCAGTTCTTC.

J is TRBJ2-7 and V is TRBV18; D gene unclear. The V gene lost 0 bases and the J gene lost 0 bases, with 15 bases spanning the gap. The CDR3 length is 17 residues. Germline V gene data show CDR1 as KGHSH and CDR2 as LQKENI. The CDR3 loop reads CASSPPVGGRSSYEQYF. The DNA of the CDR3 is TGTGCCAGCTCACCACCGGTGGGTGGGCGAAGCTCCTACGAGCAGTACTTC.

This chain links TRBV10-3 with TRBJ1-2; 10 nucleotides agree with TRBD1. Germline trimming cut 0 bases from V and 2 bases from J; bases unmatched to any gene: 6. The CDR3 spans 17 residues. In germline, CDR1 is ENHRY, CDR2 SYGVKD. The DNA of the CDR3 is TGTGCCATCAGTGAGTCCGGGACAGGGGCCCTCAACTATGGCTACACCTTC. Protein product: CAISESGTGALNYGYTF.

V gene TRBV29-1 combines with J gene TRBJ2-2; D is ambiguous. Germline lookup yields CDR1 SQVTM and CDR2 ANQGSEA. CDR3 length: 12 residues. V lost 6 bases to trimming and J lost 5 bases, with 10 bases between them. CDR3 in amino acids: CSVPDGTGELFF. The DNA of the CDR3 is TGCAGCGTGCCGGACGGGACCGGGGAGCTGTTTTTT.

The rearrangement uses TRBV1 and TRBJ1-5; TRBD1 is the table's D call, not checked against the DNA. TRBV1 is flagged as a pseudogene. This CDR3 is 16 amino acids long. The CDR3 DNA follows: TGCACCAGCAGCCAAGCCCCGGGACAAGGTGATCAGCCCCAGCATTTT. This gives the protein CTSSQAPGQGDQPQHF.

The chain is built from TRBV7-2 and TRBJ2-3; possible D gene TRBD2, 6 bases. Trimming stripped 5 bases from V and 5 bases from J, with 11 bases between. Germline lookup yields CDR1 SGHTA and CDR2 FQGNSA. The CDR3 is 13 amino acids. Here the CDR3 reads CASSPRLGDTQYF. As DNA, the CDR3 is TGTGCCAGCAGCCCCCGACTAGGAGATACGCAGTATTTT.

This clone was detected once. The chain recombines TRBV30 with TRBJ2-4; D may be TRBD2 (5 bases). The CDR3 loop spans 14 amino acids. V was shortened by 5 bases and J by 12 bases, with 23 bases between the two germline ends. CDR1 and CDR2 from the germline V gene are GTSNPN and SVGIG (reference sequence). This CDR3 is CAWDDGVEPRTQYF. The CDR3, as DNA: TGTGCCTGGGATGACGGGGTGGAGCCAAGGACTCAGTACTTC.

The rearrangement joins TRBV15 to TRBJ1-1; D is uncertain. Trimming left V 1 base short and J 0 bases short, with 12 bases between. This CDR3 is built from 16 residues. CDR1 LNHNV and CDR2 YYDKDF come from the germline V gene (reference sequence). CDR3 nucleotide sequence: TGTGCCACCAGCAGAGGGATAGGGCCCATGAACACTGAAGCTTTCTTT. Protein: CATSRGIGPMNTEAFF.

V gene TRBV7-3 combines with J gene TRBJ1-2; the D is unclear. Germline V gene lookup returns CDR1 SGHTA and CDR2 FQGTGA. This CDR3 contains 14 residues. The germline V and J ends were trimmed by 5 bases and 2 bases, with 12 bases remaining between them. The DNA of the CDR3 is TGTGCCAGCAGCCCCGCGTCAGGAAACTATGGCTACACCTTC. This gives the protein CASSPASGNYGYTF.

In DNA, the CDR3 is TGTGCCAGCAGCGTAAGAGCAACCGCCGGGGAGCTGTTTTTT. It encodes CASSVRATAGELFF. The rearrangement links TRBV9 to TRBJ2-2; no definite D call. V was shortened by 1 base and J by 6 bases, with 10 bases between the two germline ends. The CDR3 contains 14 residues. Germline V gene data show CDR1 as SGDLS and CDR2 as YYNGEE.